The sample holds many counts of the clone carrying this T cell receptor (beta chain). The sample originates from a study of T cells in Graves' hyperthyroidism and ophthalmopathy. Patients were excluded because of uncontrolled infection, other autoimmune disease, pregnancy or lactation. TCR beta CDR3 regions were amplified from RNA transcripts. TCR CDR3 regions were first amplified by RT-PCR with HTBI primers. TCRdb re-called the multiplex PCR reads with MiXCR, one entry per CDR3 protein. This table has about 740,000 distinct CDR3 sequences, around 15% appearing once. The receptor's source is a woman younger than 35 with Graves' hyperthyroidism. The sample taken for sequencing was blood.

The CDR3 DNA is TGTGCCAGCATCCCCCGGGGCAGGGGGTCCTACGAGCAGTACTTC. Translated: CASIPRGRGSYEQYF. The rearrangement joins TRBV7-8 to TRBJ2-7, with 7 bases fitting TRBD1. Trimming took 7 bases from V and 1 from J; bases not matched to a gene: 10. CDR1 SGHVS and CDR2 FQNEAQ come from the germline V gene. The CDR3 sequence is 15 residues long.